Listed below are T cell receptor beta chains from one sample, sequenced in a study of blood T cell repertoires in COVID-19. This table comes from immunoSEQ multiplex PCR, and its TCRdb copy is limited to in-frame clones, with some not included. The data contain roughly 410,000 clones, over 75% of them singletons. Sequencing was carried out using peripheral blood. The receptors shown here come from a woman aged 60-75 years with COVID-19, enrolled during active disease. Each CDR3 is given with its conserved first and last residue. The order of the fields is J gene, D gene, V gene, clone size, CDR3 DNA, CDR3 protein. D genes are given only for firm matches. Clone sizes are given selectively: once, few, many, or a class where the clone is expanded.

J: TRBJ1-2
D: NA
V: TRBV7-3
size: NA
DNA: TGTGCCAGCAGCCCCCAGGGGAACTATGGCTACACCTTC
CDR3: CASSPQGNYGYTF

J: TRBJ1-2
D: NA
V: TRBV30
size: NA
DNA: TGTGCCTGGAGTGTACCAGGGAACTATGGCTACACCTTC
CDR3: CAWSVPGNYGYTF

J: TRBJ1-1
D: NA
V: TRBV5-5
size: NA
DNA: TGTGCCAGCAGCTCCCTTCCGAACACTGAAGCTTTCTTT
CDR3: CASSSLPNTEAFF

J: TRBJ1-5
D: TRBD1
V: TRBV30
size: once
DNA: TGTGCCTGGAGAGAGCCAGGGGGTGGTCAGCCCCAGCATTTT
CDR3: CAWREPGGGQPQHF

J: TRBJ2-7
D: TRBD1
V: TRBV19
size: NA
DNA: TGTGCCAGTAGTAGGATAGGCGGACAGGGGTTTTCCGAGCAGTACTTC
CDR3: CASSRIGGQGFSEQYF

J: TRBJ1-3
D: TRBD1
V: TRBV5-4
size: NA
DNA: TGTGCCAGCAGCTTGTGGGGGGGACAGGCCGTCTTCTCTGGAAACACCATATATTTT
CDR3: CASSLWGGQAVFSGNTIYF

J: TRBJ1-5
D: NA
V: TRBV21-1
size: NA
DNA: TGTGCCAGCAGCCTTCGTGGGGGCGTTAGCAATCAGCCCCAGCATTTT
CDR3: CASSLRGGVSNQPQHF

J: TRBJ2-3
D: TRBD1
V: TRBV3-1/TRBV3-2
size: NA
DNA: TGTGCCAGCAGCCAGGGACAGTCTAACACAGATACGCAGTATTTT
CDR3: CASSQGQSNTDTQYF

J: TRBJ2-3
D: TRBD2
V: TRBV9
size: NA
DNA: TGTGCCAGCAGCGTAGAATTCGGGGGGACAGATACGCAGTATTTT
CDR3: CASSVEFGGTDTQYF

J: TRBJ1-1
D: TRBD1
V: TRBV19
size: NA
DNA: TGTGCCAGTAGCCACCCGGGACAGGGTCCCACTGAAGCTTTCTTT
CDR3: CASSHPGQGPTEAFF

J: TRBJ1-6
D: TRBD1
V: TRBV7-2
size: NA
DNA: TGTGCCAGCAGCTACACCGGGACAGGGGCGTCACCCCTCCACTTT
CDR3: CASSYTGTGASPLHF

J: TRBJ1-3
D: NA
V: TRBV3-1/TRBV3-2
size: NA
DNA: TGTGCCAGCAGTCACGGGGGAAACACCATATATTTT
CDR3: CASSHGGNTIYF

J: TRBJ1-1
D: TRBD1
V: TRBV10-3
size: NA
DNA: TGTGCCATCAGTGGCAGGGACAGGGGAAGCACTGAAGCTTTCTTT
CDR3: CAISGRDRGSTEAFF

J: TRBJ1-3
D: NA
V: TRBV7-9
size: NA
DNA: TGTGCCAGCAGATCTCCCAGGAATGGCACCATATATTTT
CDR3: CASRSPRNGTIYF

J: TRBJ1-1
D: TRBD1
V: TRBV19
size: NA
DNA: TGTGCCAGTAGTATGGCGACAGGGGCTTTCTTT
CDR3: CASSMATGAFF

J: TRBJ2-7
D: TRBD1
V: TRBV7-9
size: NA
DNA: TGTGCCAGCAGCTCCTCGCCGGGACAGGGTCGCTACGAGCAGTACTTC
CDR3: CASSSSPGQGRYEQYF

J: TRBJ1-5
D: TRBD1
V: TRBV7-7
size: NA
DNA: TGTGCCAGCAGCTCGCCCGGCAGGGGGGTAAGGTGGGGCAATCAGCCCCAGCATTTT
CDR3: CASSSPGRGVRWGNQPQHF

J: TRBJ2-5
D: TRBD2
V: TRBV4-1
size: NA
DNA: TGCGCCAGCAGCCAACTGGGAGCGGGGGAAGAGACCCAGTACTTC
CDR3: CASSQLGAGEETQYF

J: TRBJ2-3
D: TRBD1
V: TRBV14
size: NA
DNA: TGTGCCAGCAGCCAACGGGACAGGATCACAGATACGCAGTATTTT
CDR3: CASSQRDRITDTQYF

J: TRBJ2-1
D: TRBD1
V: TRBV2
size: NA
DNA: TGTGCCAGAGGGGGTTTACGGACAGGGTCGGATGAGCAGTTCTTC
CDR3: CARGGLRTGSDEQFF